The clone carrying this T cell receptor (beta chain) was detected a few times. The antigen is not known. This sample is part of a study of human T cells and chemical hapten exposure. Study information: Upper back patch tests used 0.01% DPC, scored after 6 days. Whole-study results and caveats: Counts of TCRs above 1 in 1000 frequency stayed unchanged with DPC sensitization.

The time point here: patch test 1, 2 weeks after DPC sensitization. Treatment given: therapeutic diphenylcyclopropenone sensitization with weekly scalp DPC. Each patch test followed a blood draw. Donors, patients with alopecia ranging from 18 to 70 years old and judged suitable for DPC, provided samples. The CDR3 sequence is 17 residues long. V was pared by 1 base and J by 0 bases, with 1 base of the junction left unmatched. Per the germline V gene, CDR1 is SGHTA and CDR2 is FQGNSA. TCRdb itself ran the RACE reads through MiXCR, one entry per CDR3 protein. The data hold under 200,000 distinct CDR3 sequences, with roughly 15% observed a single time.

The clonotype was recovered from a woman aged 25-40 years with alopecia areata. Some clones in this sample may be carry-over from other donors' samples. This specimen was whole blood, taken in connection with sensitization to the hapten diphenylcyclopropenone (DPC). The chain employs TRBV7-2 and TRBJ2-2; TRBD2 matches at 11 bases. CDR3 protein: CASSLDSGRANTGELFF. The DNA for the CDR3 is TGTGCCAGCAGCTTAGATAGCGGGAGGGCGAACACCGGGGAGCTGTTTTTT.